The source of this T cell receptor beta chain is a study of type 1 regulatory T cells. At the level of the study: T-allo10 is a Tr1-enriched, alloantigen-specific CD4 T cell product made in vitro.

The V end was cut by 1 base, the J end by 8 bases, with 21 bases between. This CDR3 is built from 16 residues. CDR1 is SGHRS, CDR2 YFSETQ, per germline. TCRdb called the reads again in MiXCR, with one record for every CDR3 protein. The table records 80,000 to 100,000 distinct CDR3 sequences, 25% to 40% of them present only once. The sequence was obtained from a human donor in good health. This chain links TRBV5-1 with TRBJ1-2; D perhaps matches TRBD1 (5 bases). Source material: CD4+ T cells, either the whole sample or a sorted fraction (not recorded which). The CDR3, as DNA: TGCGCCAGCAGCTTGTCGGGGACGAAAATCCCGGGAGGCTACACCTTC. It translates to CASSLSGTKIPGGYTF.